This TCR beta chain comes out of a study of blood T cells in healthy people across ages. Primers used in a second PCR of about 6 to 11 cycles were a sample-barcoded 5' primer and a J-beta primer mix. TCRdb processed the 5' RACE reads anew with MiXCR; each CDR3 protein has one entry. The top ten clones hold 13% of a sample with 800,000 to 1,000,000 distinct CDR3 sequences, around 46% of them seen once. CDR1 is MDHEN and CDR2 is SYDVKM in the germline V gene. The CDR3 totals 12 residues. Trimming pared 6 bases from V and 11 bases from J, leaving 16 bases between. This chain links TRBV28 with TRBJ2-5; possibly TRBD2 for D (5 bases). Sequenced sample: blood. The TCR comes from a man aged 30 to 39 in good health. CDR3 DNA sequence: TGTGCCAGCAGCCTACCCTTGTGGGAGCAGTACTTC. It specifies CASSLPLWEQYF. Full variable domain (outside the CDR3, taken from reference TRBV28 and TRBJ2-5): DVKVTQSSRYLVKRTGEKVFLECVQDMDHENMFWYRQDPGLGLRLIYFSYDVKMKEKGDIPEGYSVSREKKERFSLILESASTNQTSMYLCASSLPLWEQYFGPGTRLLVL.